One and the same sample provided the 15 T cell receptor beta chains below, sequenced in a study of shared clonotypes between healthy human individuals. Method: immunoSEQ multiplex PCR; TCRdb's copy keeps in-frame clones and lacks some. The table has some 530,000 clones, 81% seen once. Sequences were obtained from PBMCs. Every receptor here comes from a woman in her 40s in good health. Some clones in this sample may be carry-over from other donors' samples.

The CDR3 nucleotides are TGCGCCAGCAGCGTGACTAGCGGGAGCCCCTTTGAGACCCAGTACTTC. Its translation is CASSVTSGSPFETQYF. The V gene is TRBV5-1, the J gene TRBJ2-5, with 12 bases that match TRBD2. The CDR3 is 16 residues long. Germline-derived CDR1 and CDR2 are SGHRS and YFSETQ. V lost 4 bases and J lost 5; bases outside the gene matches: 9.

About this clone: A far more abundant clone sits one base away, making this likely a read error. CDR3 sequence: CASIEAGSSYEQYF. The CDR3 coding sequence is TGTGCCAGCATTGAGGCGGGTAGCTCCTACGAGCAGTACTTC. This sequence joins TRBV2 and TRBJ2-7; D is possibly TRBD2 (5 bases). The CDR3 is made up of 14 amino acids. The germline V gene encodes CDR1 SNHLY and CDR2 FYNNEI. Trimming took 7 bases from V and 0 from J, leaving 13 bases between them.

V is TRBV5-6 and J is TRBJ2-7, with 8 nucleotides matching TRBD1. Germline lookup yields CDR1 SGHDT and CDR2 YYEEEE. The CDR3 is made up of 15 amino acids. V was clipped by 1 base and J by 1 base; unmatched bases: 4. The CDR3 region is CASSLWTGSSYEQYF. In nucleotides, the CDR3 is TGTGCCAGCAGCTTGTGGACAGGGTCATCCTACGAGCAGTACTTC.

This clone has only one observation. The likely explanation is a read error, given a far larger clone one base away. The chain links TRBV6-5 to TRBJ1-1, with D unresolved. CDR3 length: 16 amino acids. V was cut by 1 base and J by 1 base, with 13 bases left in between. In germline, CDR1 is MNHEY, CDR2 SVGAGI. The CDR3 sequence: CASSYYSGEANTEAFF. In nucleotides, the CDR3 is TGTGCCAGCAGTTACTACTCCGGTGAGGCGAACACTGAAGCTTTCTTT.

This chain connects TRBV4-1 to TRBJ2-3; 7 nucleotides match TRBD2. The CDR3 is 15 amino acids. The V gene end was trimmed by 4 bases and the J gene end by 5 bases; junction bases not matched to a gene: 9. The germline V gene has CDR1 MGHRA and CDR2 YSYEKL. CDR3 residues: CASSRLAERGDTQYF. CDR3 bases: TGCGCCAGCAGCCGCCTAGCGGAGAGGGGAGATACGCAGTATTTT.

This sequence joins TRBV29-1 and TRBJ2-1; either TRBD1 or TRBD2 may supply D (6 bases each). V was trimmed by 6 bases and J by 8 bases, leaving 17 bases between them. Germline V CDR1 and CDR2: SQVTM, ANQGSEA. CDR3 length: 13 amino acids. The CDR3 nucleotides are TGCAGCGTGGGGGCAGAGGGGGGTTATGAGCAGTTCTTC. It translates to CSVGAEGGYEQFF.

As DNA, the CDR3 is TGTGCCACCAGCGCTCGGGGAGGTTGGGCCAATGGCTACACCTTC. Translated: CATSARGGWANGYTF. The chain is built from TRBV15 and TRBJ1-2; D call uncertain. This CDR3 has 15 residues. CDR1 is LNHNV and CDR2 is YYDKDF in the germline V gene (reference sequence). The V and J ends lost 5 bases and 6 bases respectively, with 19 bases between them.

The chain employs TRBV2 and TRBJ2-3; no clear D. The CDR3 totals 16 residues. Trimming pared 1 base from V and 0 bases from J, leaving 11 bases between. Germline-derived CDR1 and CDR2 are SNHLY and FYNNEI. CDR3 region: CASSEGPKASTDTQYF. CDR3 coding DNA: TGTGCCAGCAGTGAAGGCCCGAAAGCTAGCACAGATACGCAGTATTTT.

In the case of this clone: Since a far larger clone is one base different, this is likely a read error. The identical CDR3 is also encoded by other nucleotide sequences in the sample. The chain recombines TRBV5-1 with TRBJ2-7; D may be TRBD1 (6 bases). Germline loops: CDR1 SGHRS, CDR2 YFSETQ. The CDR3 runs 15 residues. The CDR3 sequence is CASSFRFGTFYEQYF. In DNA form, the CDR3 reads TGCGCCAGCAGCTTTCGGTTCGGGACATTCTACGAGCAGTACTTT.

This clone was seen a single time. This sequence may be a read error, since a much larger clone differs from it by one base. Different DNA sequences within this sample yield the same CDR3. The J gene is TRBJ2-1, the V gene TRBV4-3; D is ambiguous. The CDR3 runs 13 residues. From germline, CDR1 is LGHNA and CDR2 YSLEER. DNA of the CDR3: TGCGCCAGCAGCCAAACATTGTACAACGAGCAGTTCTTC. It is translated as CASSQTLYNEQFF.

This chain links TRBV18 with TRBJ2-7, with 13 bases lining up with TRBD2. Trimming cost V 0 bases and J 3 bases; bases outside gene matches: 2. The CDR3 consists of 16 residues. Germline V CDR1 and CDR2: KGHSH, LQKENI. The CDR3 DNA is TGTGCCAGCTCACCACCGGGACTAGCGGGAAACTACGAGCAGTACTTC. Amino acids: CASSPPGLAGNYEQYF. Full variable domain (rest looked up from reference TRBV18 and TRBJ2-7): NAGVMQNPRHLVRRRGQEARLRCSPMKGHSHVYWYRQLPEEGLKFMVYLQKENIIDESGMPKERFSAEFPKEGPSILRIQQVVRGDSAAYFCASSPPGLAGNYEQYFGPGTRLTVT.

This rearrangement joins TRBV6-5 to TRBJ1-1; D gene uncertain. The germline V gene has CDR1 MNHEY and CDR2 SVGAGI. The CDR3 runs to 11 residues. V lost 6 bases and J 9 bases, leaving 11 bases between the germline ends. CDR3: CASSHGAKAFF. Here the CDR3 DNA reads TGTGCCAGCAGCCACGGCGCAAAAGCTTTCTTT.

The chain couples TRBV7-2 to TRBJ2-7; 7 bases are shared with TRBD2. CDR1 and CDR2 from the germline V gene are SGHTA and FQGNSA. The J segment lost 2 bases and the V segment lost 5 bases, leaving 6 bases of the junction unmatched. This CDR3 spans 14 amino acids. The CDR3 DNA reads TGTGCCAGCAGCCCCGTGGGGGGGGCCTACGAGCAGTACTTC. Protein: CASSPVGGAYEQYF.

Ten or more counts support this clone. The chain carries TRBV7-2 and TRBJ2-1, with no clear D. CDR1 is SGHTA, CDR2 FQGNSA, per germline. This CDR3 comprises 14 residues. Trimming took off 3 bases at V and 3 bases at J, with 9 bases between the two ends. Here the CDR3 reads CASSFSTHYNEQFF. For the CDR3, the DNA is TGTGCCAGCAGCTTTTCGACACACTACAATGAGCAGTTCTTC.

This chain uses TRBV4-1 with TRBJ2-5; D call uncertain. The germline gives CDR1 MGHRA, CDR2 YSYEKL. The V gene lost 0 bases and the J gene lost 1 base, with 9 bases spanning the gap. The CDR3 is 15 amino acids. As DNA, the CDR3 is TGCGCCAGCAGCCAAGAAGTCGCTAGCCAAGAGACCCAGTACTTC. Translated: CASSQEVASQETQYF.